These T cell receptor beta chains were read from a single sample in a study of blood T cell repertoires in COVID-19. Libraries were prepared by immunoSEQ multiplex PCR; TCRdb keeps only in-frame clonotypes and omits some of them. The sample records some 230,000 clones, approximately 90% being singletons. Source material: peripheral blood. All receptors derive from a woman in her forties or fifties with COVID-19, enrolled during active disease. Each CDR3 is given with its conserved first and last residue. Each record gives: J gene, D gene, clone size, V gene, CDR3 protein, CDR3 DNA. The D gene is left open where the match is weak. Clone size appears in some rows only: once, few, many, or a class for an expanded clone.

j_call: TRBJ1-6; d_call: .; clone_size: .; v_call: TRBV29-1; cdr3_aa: CSVAQYDNSPLHF; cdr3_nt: TGCAGCGTTGCCCAGTACGATAATTCACCCCTCCACTTT
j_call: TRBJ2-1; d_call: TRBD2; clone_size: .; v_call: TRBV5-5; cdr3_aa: CASSYPLPGTSGYNEQFF; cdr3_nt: TGTGCCAGCAGCTACCCCCTCCCCGGGACTAGCGGCTACAATGAGCAGTTCTTC
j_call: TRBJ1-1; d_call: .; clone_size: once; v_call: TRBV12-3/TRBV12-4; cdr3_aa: CASSLGGGYVAFF; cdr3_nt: TGTGCCAGCAGTTTAGGGGGGGGGTATGTAGCTTTCTTT
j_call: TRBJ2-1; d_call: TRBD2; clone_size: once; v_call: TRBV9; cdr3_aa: CASSVEGLARNEQFF; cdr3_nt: TGTGCCAGCAGCGTAGAGGGACTAGCACGTAATGAGCAGTTCTTC
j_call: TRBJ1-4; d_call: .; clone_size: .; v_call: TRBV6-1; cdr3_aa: CASSELLGLGGEKLFF; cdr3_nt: TGTGCCAGCAGTGAATTATTGGGACTCGGGGGTGAAAAACTGTTTTTT
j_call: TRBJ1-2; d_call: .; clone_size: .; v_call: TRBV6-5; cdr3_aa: CASSYNSLGYGYTF; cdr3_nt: TGTGCCAGCAGTTATAATAGCCTCGGGTATGGCTACACCTTC
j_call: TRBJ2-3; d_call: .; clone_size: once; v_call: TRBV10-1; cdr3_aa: CASSAPASGVSTDTQYF; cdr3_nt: TGCGCCAGCAGTGCGCCCGCCTCAGGGGTCTCAACAGATACGCAGTATTTT
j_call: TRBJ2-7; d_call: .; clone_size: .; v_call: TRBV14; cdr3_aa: CASSQTIGGASYEQYF; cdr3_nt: TGTGCCAGCAGCCAAACCATTGGGGGGGCTAGCTACGAGCAGTACTTC
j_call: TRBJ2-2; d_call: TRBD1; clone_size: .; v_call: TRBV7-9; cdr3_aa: CASSLPGQVNTGELFF; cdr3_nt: TGTGCCAGCAGCTTGCCGGGACAGGTTAACACCGGGGAGCTGTTTTTT
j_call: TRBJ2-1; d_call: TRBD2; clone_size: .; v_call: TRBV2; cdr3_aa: CASSSGLGSTYNEQFF; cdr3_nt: TGTGCCAGCAGCTCCGGACTAGGATCTACCTACAATGAGCAGTTCTTC
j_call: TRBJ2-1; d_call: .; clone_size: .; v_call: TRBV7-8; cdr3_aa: CASSFPAGEQFF; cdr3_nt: TGTGCCAGCAGCTTCCCGGCGGGCGAGCAGTTCTTC
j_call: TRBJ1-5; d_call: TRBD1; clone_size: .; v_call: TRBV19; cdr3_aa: CAVASQGSNQPQHF; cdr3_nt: TGTGCCGTAGCCTCACAGGGGAGCAATCAGCCCCAGCATTTT
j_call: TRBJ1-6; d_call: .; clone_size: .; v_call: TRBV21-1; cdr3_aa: CASSNGPGQGNSPLHF; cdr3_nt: TGTGCCAGCAGCAATGGGCCGGGACAGGGAAATTCACCCCTCCACTTT
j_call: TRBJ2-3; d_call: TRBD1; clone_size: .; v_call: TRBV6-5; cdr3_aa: CASSYNRGPGDTQYF; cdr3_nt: TGTGCCAGCAGTTATAACAGGGGGCCAGGGGATACGCAGTATTTT
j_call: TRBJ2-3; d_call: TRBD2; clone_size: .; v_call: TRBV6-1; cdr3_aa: CASSEGLAGTPRGQYF; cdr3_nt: TGTGCCAGCAGTGAAGGACTAGCGGGGACCCCCCGGGGGCAGTATTTT